The text below deals with one T cell receptor (beta chain). The data belong to a study of blood T cell repertoires in COVID-19. The overall study: Acute-phase and convalescent COVID-19 samples originated in the United States, Italy and Spain.

This CDR3 has 13 residues. V shed 3 bases and J shed 7 bases, with 12 bases lying between them. Germline assignment: CDR1 SEHNR and CDR2 FQNEAQ (reference sequence). The method was immunoSEQ multiplex PCR; TCRdb's version includes in-frame clones alone and lacks a portion of them. Of over 70,000 clones listed, approximately 85% are singletons. The sequence derives from a man older than 75 with acute or convalescent COVID-19. Sequenced: peripheral blood. The gene calls are TRBV7-9 and TRBJ1-2; possible D gene TRBD1, 5 bases. CDR3 loop: CASSLGPGVGYTF. CDR3 bases: TGTGCCAGCAGCTTGGGTCCGGGGGTTGGCTACACCTTC.